The 30 T cell receptor beta chains given below trace back to one sample, sequenced in a study of cytomegalovirus exposure and HLA in healthy donors. Primers included in the PCR were 60 Vbeta and 13 Jbeta primers. Repertoires were generated with immunoSEQ multiplex PCR, while TCRdb's copy carries only in-frame clones and drops some. Altogether approximately 120,000 clones are present, less than 70% being singletons, with the ten largest covering around 5.4%. Specimen: PBMCs. The receptors shown here come from a woman aged 70-85 years in good health and CMV-seropositive.

The CDR3 reads CASSPPTGSGQYF. In DNA form, the CDR3 reads TGCGCCAGCAGCCCCCCTACAGGCTCAGGGCAGTACTTC. The genes are TRBV4-1 and TRBJ2-7, with a weak D call TRBD1 (5 bases). CDR1 MGHRA and CDR2 YSYEKL come from the germline V gene. The CDR3 spans 13 residues. With 4 bases removed from V and 9 bases from J, the gap between germline ends came to 16 bases.

V usage is TRBV11-2 and J usage is TRBJ2-7; D perhaps matches TRBD2 (5 bases). V gave up 6 bases and J gave up 6 bases, with 18 bases separating them. The CDR3 length is 14 residues. The germline CDR1 and CDR2 sequences are SGHAT and FQNNGV. CDR3 sequence reads: CASSALAGRREQYF. In DNA, the CDR3 is TGTGCCAGCAGTGCTCTGGCGGGCCGCCGCGAGCAGTACTTC.

The rearrangement links TRBV10-3 to TRBJ1-4; D is unclear. Germline lookup yields CDR1 ENHRY and CDR2 SYGVKD. CDR3 length equals 17 residues. V lost 8 bases and J 4 bases, leaving 23 bases between the germline ends. This CDR3 is CAIGSEGPGSGNEKLFF. The CDR3 bases are TGTGCCATCGGCTCCGAAGGTCCAGGATCAGGTAATGAAAAACTGTTTTTT.

J is TRBJ1-1 and V is TRBV5-1; D is unresolved. Germline CDR1 and CDR2: SGHRS and YFSETQ. V was trimmed by 2 bases and J by 2 bases, leaving 13 bases between them. This CDR3 has 15 amino acids. The CDR3 DNA sequence: TGCGCCAGCAGCTTAGGTGGCAGCGCAAACACTGAAGCTTTCTTT. Its protein product is CASSLGGSANTEAFF.

This chain connects TRBV30 to TRBJ1-4; D might be TRBD1 (5 bases). Germline lookup yields CDR1 GTSNPN and CDR2 SVGIG (reference sequence). The V gene lost 3 bases and the J gene lost 5 bases, with 13 bases spanning the gap. The CDR3 spans 14 residues. DNA of the CDR3: TGTGCCTGGAGAGGAACAGGAGAAAATGAAAAACTGTTTTTT. Translated: CAWRGTGENEKLFF.

V usage is TRBV30 and J usage is TRBJ2-7; no clear D. This CDR3 contains 14 residues. Trimming cost V 4 bases and J 1 base, with 14 bases left between them. The germline CDR1 and CDR2 sequences are GTSNPN and SVGIG (reference sequence). The CDR3: CAWTARRPSYEQYF. CDR3 sequence (DNA): TGTGCCTGGACCGCAAGGCGGCCATCCTACGAGCAGTACTTC.

The chain combines TRBV4-2 with TRBJ2-5; the D gene is possibly TRBD2 (7 bases). There are 15 residues in the CDR3. Per germline, CDR1 LGHNA and CDR2 YNFKEQ. The V end was cut by 1 base, the J end by 4 bases, with 13 bases between. The CDR3: CASSQVGGGPETQYF. As DNA, the CDR3 is TGTGCCAGCAGCCAAGTGGGGGGGGGCCCAGAGACCCAGTACTTC.

V and J are TRBV10-3 and TRBJ2-5, with 9 positions matching TRBD2. This CDR3 has 16 residues. Germline V gene lookup returns CDR1 ENHRY and CDR2 SYGVKD. Trimming took 4 bases from V and 2 from J; bases not matched to a gene: 8. As DNA, the CDR3 is TGTGCCATCAGTGTCCTAGGGGCGGGGGGGCAAGAGACCCAGTACTTC. Its protein is CAISVLGAGGQETQYF.

The genes are TRBV10-2 and TRBJ1-5; no definite D call. The CDR3 is made up of 13 amino acids. V was clipped by 8 bases and J by 0 bases, with 8 bases between them. Germline CDR1 WSHSY, CDR2 SAAADI. CDR3 protein: CASGLNSNQPQHF. CDR3 DNA: TGCGCCAGCGGCCTTAATAGCAATCAGCCCCAGCATTTT.

The chain is built from TRBV10-3 and TRBJ1-1; the match to TRBD1 covers 9 bases. CDR3 length equals 11 residues. Germline values: CDR1 ENHRY, CDR2 SYGVKD. After removal of 6 bases from V and 10 bases from J, the junction contained 3 bases not matched to a gene. The CDR3 DNA is TGTGCCATCAGCCCGGGACAGGGAGCTTTCTTT. This encodes CAISPGQGAFF.

This clone was seen more than once but under ten times. This chain uses TRBV18 with TRBJ1-1; tentative D call: TRBD1 (5 bases). This CDR3 contains 14 residues. Germline CDR1 KGHSH, CDR2 LQKENI. Trimming took 2 bases from V and 5 from J, leaving 12 bases between them. This chain's CDR3 is CASSPNQGKTEAFF. The CDR3 DNA sequence: TGTGCCAGCTCACCAAATCAGGGAAAAACTGAAGCTTTCTTT.

This sequence joins TRBV4-1 and TRBJ1-5; TRBD1 is a possible D gene (6 bases). V lost 1 base to trimming and J lost 6 bases, with 13 bases between them. CDR3 size: 15 residues. Germline assignment: CDR1 MGHRA and CDR2 YSYEKL. For the CDR3, the DNA is TGCGCCAGCAGCCAAGGGACAGCTTTTTTTCAGCCCCAGCATTTT. Protein sequence: CASSQGTAFFQPQHF.

This clone was seen once. The chain uses TRBV18 and TRBJ2-3; a possible D gene is TRBD1 (6 bases). This CDR3 is built from 15 residues. Trimming shortened V by 6 bases and J by 0 bases, and 13 bases separated the two germline ends. Germline V gives CDR1 KGHSH, CDR2 LQKENI. The CDR3 region has the DNA TGTGCCAGCTCGCGGACAGCCCCTAGCACAGATACGCAGTATTTT. Protein product: CASSRTAPSTDTQYF.

The genes are TRBV6-1 and TRBJ2-5, with D possibly being TRBD1 (5 bases). The V gene's germline CDR1 is MNHNS and CDR2 SASEGT. Deletions cut 6 bases from V and 5 bases from J, with 19 bases between. The CDR3 runs to 15 residues. The CDR3: CASRPLQGSWETQYF. For the CDR3, the DNA is TGTGCCAGCAGGCCACTCCAGGGTTCTTGGGAGACCCAGTACTTC.

The V gene is TRBV2, the J gene TRBJ2-7, with D possibly TRBD2 on 6 matching bases. The CDR3 has 11 amino acids. Germline values: CDR1 SNHLY, CDR2 FYNNEI. The V end lost 6 bases, the J end lost 6 bases, and 9 bases lay between the germline ends. The chain's CDR3 is CASRDYSEQYF. The CDR3 bases are TGTGCCAGCAGGGACTACTCCGAGCAGTACTTC.

V gene TRBV7-2 combines with J gene TRBJ1-1; 9 bases fit TRBD1. Unmatched junction bases numbered 3, after V lost 0 bases and J lost 4 bases. The CDR3 runs 15 residues. CDR1 is SGHTA, CDR2 FQGNSA, per germline. CDR3 in amino acids: CASSLAGQGVTEAFF. The CDR3 DNA is TGTGCCAGCAGCTTAGCGGGACAGGGAGTCACTGAAGCTTTCTTT.

This chain uses TRBV29-1 with TRBJ1-1; TRBD1 matches 9 bases. V shed 4 bases and J 4 bases; nucleotides not matched to a gene: 13. CDR3 length equals 16 residues. The germline gives CDR1 SQVTM, CDR2 ANQGSEA. In DNA, the CDR3 is TGCAGCGTTGGAGGACAGGGGAGGGGACGATTCACTGAAGCTTTCTTT. It is translated as CSVGGQGRGRFTEAFF. Looking up the rest from reference TRBV29-1 and TRBJ1-1 gives the full variable domain: SAVISQKPSRDICQRGTSLTIQCQVDSQVTMMFWYRQQPGQSLTLIATANQGSEATYESGFVIDKFPISRPNLTFSTLTVSNMSPEDSSIYLCSVGGQGRGRFTEAFFGQGTRLTVV.

The V and J genes are TRBV9 and TRBJ1-4, with 7 bases fitting TRBD1. This CDR3 comprises 16 residues. Germline V gene data show CDR1 as SGDLS and CDR2 as YYNGEE. Losses at the gene ends were 3 bases for V and 4 bases for J; bases not matched to a gene: 9. As DNA, the CDR3 is TGTGCCAGCAGCGAGAGCCCGGGACAGATTAATGAAAAACTGTTTTTT. As protein: CASSESPGQINEKLFF.

V and J are TRBV6-5 and TRBJ1-6; the match to TRBD1 covers 10 bases. The CDR3 loop spans 14 amino acids. Looked up from germline, CDR1 is MNHEY and CDR2 is SVGAGI. V lost 4 bases to trimming and J lost 12 bases; unmatched junction nucleotides: 6. CDR3 DNA sequence: TGTGCCAGCAGTTCCCCTAGGACAGGGGGACCCCTCCACTTT. Residues: CASSSPRTGGPLHF.

V gene TRBV7-3 combines with J gene TRBJ2-5; D call uncertain. Germline V lookup: CDR1 SGHTA, CDR2 FQGTGA. V lost 2 bases and J lost 1, with 5 bases in between. The CDR3 has 13 residues. CDR3 in DNA: TGTGCCAGCAGCTTATCCGTCCAAGAGACCCAGTACTTC. This gives the protein CASSLSVQETQYF.

The chain carries TRBV12-5 and TRBJ1-1; D gene ambiguous. The CDR3 is 17 amino acids. Between the trimmed V and J ends, which lost 2 bases and 5 bases, there was a span of 21 bases. Germline CDR1 and CDR2: LGHNT and FRNRAP. The CDR3 region has the DNA TGTGCTAGTGGTTTGATGGGGAGCGTTGTGGGGAAGACTGAAGCTTTCTTT. The encoded protein is CASGLMGSVVGKTEAFF. The variable domain in full, with the rest retrieved from reference TRBV12-5 and TRBJ1-1, is DARVTQTPRHKVTEMGQEVTMRCQPILGHNTVFWYRQTMMQGLELLAYFRNRAPLDDSGMPKDRFSAEMPDATLATLKIQPSEPRDSAVYFCASGLMGSVVGKTEAFFGQGTRLTVV.

V and J are TRBV29-1 and TRBJ2-7; perhaps TRBD1 as D (8 bases). The V end lost 7 bases, the J end lost 3 bases, and 25 bases lay between the germline ends. From germline, CDR1 is SQVTM and CDR2 ANQGSEA. The CDR3 extends over 16 amino acids. The CDR3 sequence: CSGNRGVQRGDYEQYF. In DNA form, the CDR3 reads TGCAGCGGGAACAGGGGGGTCCAGCGGGGAGACTACGAGCAGTACTTC.

This clone has only a few counts. The rearrangement uses TRBV7-2 and TRBJ1-2; no reliable D call. This CDR3 is built from 15 residues. Germline assignment: CDR1 SGHTA and CDR2 FQGNSA. V lost 2 bases and J 6 bases, leaving 16 bases between the germline ends. The CDR3 coding sequence is TGTGCCAGCAGCTTATCTTGGGCTCGGAACAATGGCTACACCTTC. This codes for CASSLSWARNNGYTF.

This chain connects TRBV27 to TRBJ2-2, with 7 bases that match TRBD1. Germline assignment: CDR1 MNHEY and CDR2 SMNVEV (reference sequence). This CDR3 contains 16 residues. The V segment lost 2 bases and the J segment 1 base; nucleotides outside the gene matches: 4. The CDR3 DNA sequence: TGTGCCAGCAGTTTAGAGGGGGCGATGAACACCGGGGAGCTGTTTTTT. Amino acids: CASSLEGAMNTGELFF.

This chain connects TRBV5-8 to TRBJ1-4; 9 positions agree with TRBD1. Germline CDR1 is SGHTS and CDR2 is YDEGEE. The CDR3 contains 17 residues. Trimming removed 3 bases from V and 0 bases from J; junction bases left unmatched: 6. The CDR3 protein is CASSYLQGAATNEKLFF. CDR3 nucleotide sequence: TGTGCCAGCAGCTATCTACAGGGGGCTGCAACTAATGAAAAACTGTTTTTT.

The rearrangement links TRBV19 to TRBJ1-1; a weak D match, TRBD1 (5 bases). CDR1 and CDR2 (germline): LNHDA, SQIVND (reference sequence). This CDR3 has 14 residues. V lost 5 bases and J 1 base, leaving 11 bases between the germline ends. The CDR3: CASSWGVGNTEAFF. The CDR3 DNA reads as TGTGCCAGTAGTTGGGGGGTGGGGAACACTGAAGCTTTCTTT.

The chain couples TRBV2 to TRBJ1-1, with D possibly TRBD1 on 6 matching bases. CDR3 length: 12 amino acids. The ends were cut back, 10 bases at V and 4 bases at J, with 13 bases in the middle. CDR1 is SNHLY and CDR2 is FYNNEI in the germline V gene. The CDR3 DNA follows: TGTGCCATTGCAGGGGATGGCACTGAAGCTTTCTTT. Protein: CAIAGDGTEAFF.

The chain carries TRBV25-1 and TRBJ1-4; perhaps TRBD1 as D (5 bases). There are 13 residues in the CDR3. The ends were cut back, 7 bases at V and 8 bases at J, with 14 bases in the middle. Germline V gene lookup returns CDR1 MGHDK and CDR2 SYGVNS. CDR3 amino acids: CASIGGVEEKLFF. CDR3 in DNA: TGTGCCAGCATCGGGGGTGTAGAGGAAAAACTGTTTTTT.

This clone occurred a few times. The sample holds other DNA sequences that translate to the same CDR3. The gene calls are TRBV2 and TRBJ1-4, with 9 bases fitting TRBD1. Trimming at V came to 6 bases and at J to 8 bases, leaving 7 bases not matched to a gene. Germline CDR1 and CDR2: SNHLY and FYNNEI. The CDR3 runs 14 residues. Written as DNA, the CDR3 is TGTGCCAGCAGCCCGGACAGGGGAGGGGAAAAACTGTTTTTT. This encodes CASSPDRGGEKLFF. Full variable domain (outside the CDR3, taken from reference TRBV2 and TRBJ1-4): EPEVTQTPSHQVTQMGQEVILRCVPISNHLYFYWYRQILGQKVEFLVSFYNNEISEKSEIFDDQFSVERPDGSNFTLKIRSTKLEDSAMYFCASSPDRGGEKLFFGSGTQLSVL.

In its sample, this clone was seen a few times. The chain has TRBV5-1 and TRBJ1-1, with 7 bases that match TRBD1. CDR1 and CDR2 from the germline V gene are SGHRS and YFSETQ. The J segment lost 7 bases and the V segment lost 4 bases, leaving 10 bases of the junction unmatched. This CDR3 is built from 14 residues. This chain's CDR3 is CASSPGTVSSEAFF. The CDR3 DNA follows: TGCGCCAGCAGCCCAGGGACAGTTTCGAGTGAAGCTTTCTTT.